A selection of T cell receptor beta chains follows, all from one sample in a study of T cells in localized non-small cell lung cancer. Profiled with immunoSEQ multiplex PCR; TCRdb holds only in-frame clones, not every one. The sample holds 60,000 to 85,000 clones, roughly 90% seen once. The sequencing here drew on peripheral blood, taken before any cancer treatment. The receptor set was obtained from an older male donor with stage III squamous cell lung carcinoma. Both conserved end residues are part of each CDR3. A D gene is named only where the DNA matches it firmly. The size of a clone is reported for some rows only, either as once, few or many, or as a class for expanded clones.

V gene: TRBV11-2; clone size: .; D gene: .; J gene: TRBJ2-6; CDR3 DNA: TGTGCCAGCAGCTTAAAGGGAACACCAGGGGCCAACGTCCTGACTTTC; CDR3 protein: CASSLKGTPGANVLTF
V gene: TRBV19; clone size: .; D gene: .; J gene: TRBJ1-2; CDR3 DNA: TGTGCCAGTAGTCCGTGGGGAGGACAGAATAACTATGGCTACACCTTC; CDR3 protein: CASSPWGGQNNYGYTF
V gene: TRBV7-8; clone size: .; D gene: .; J gene: TRBJ1-2; CDR3 DNA: TGTGCCAGCAGCTTAGGGACAGTTAACTATGGCTACACCTTC; CDR3 protein: CASSLGTVNYGYTF
V gene: TRBV9; clone size: .; D gene: TRBD1; J gene: TRBJ2-7; CDR3 DNA: TGTGCCAGCAGCCCTCAGACAGGGAAGGTCGAGCAGTACTTC; CDR3 protein: CASSPQTGKVEQYF
V gene: TRBV19; clone size: .; D gene: .; J gene: TRBJ2-1; CDR3 DNA: TGTGCCAGTAGTACCCGCGGAGGGCTATCCTACAATGAGCAGTTCTTC; CDR3 protein: CASSTRGGLSYNEQFF
V gene: TRBV7-3; clone size: .; D gene: TRBD2; J gene: TRBJ2-3; CDR3 DNA: TGTGCCAGCAGCTTAGGAGCGGGGGGCCTCACAGATACGCAGTATTTT; CDR3 protein: CASSLGAGGLTDTQYF
V gene: TRBV5-1; clone size: .; D gene: .; J gene: TRBJ2-3; CDR3 DNA: TGCGCCAGCACTCTGGAGGGGTCCTTCACAGATACGCAGTATTTT; CDR3 protein: CASTLEGSFTDTQYF
V gene: TRBV28; clone size: .; D gene: .; J gene: TRBJ1-4; CDR3 DNA: TGTGCCAGCACCACCCGGGGACGGTTTGAAAAACTGTTTTTT; CDR3 protein: CASTTRGRFEKLFF
V gene: TRBV5-1; clone size: .; D gene: .; J gene: TRBJ1-2; CDR3 DNA: TGCGCCAGCAGCTTGGAAAGGAACTATGGCTACACCTTC; CDR3 protein: CASSLERNYGYTF
V gene: TRBV6-5; clone size: .; D gene: .; J gene: TRBJ2-5; CDR3 DNA: TGTGCCAGCAGTTCAACGTCCCGAGAGACCCAGTACTTC; CDR3 protein: CASSSTSRETQYF
V gene: TRBV2; clone size: once; D gene: .; J gene: TRBJ1-6; CDR3 DNA: TGTGCCAGCAGCAGATCCCCCCCGAGTTATTCACCCCTCCACTTT; CDR3 protein: CASSRSPPSYSPLHF
V gene: TRBV10-2; clone size: .; D gene: TRBD2; J gene: TRBJ2-3; CDR3 DNA: TGCGCCAGCAGTGGCTTCGCTAGCGGCTACACAGATACGCAGTATTTT; CDR3 protein: CASSGFASGYTDTQYF
V gene: TRBV5-1; clone size: .; D gene: TRBD2; J gene: TRBJ2-1; CDR3 DNA: TGCGCCAGCAGCTTGAGTAGCGGGGTATACAATGAGCAGTTCTTC; CDR3 protein: CASSLSSGVYNEQFF
V gene: TRBV7-8; clone size: .; D gene: .; J gene: TRBJ1-1; CDR3 DNA: TGTGCCAGCAGCTCCCTGGTCGCAGGGAGCATGAACACTGAAGCTTTCTTT; CDR3 protein: CASSSLVAGSMNTEAFF
V gene: TRBV7-2; clone size: .; D gene: .; J gene: TRBJ2-6; CDR3 DNA: TGTGCCAGCAGGGACGGCTCTGGGGCCAACGTCCTGACTTTC; CDR3 protein: CASRDGSGANVLTF
V gene: TRBV27; clone size: .; D gene: TRBD2; J gene: TRBJ2-3; CDR3 DNA: TGTGCCAGCAGTTTATCACTAGCGGGGGTGGGGACGCAGTATTTT; CDR3 protein: CASSLSLAGVGTQYF
V gene: TRBV5-5; clone size: .; D gene: TRBD1; J gene: TRBJ1-5; CDR3 DNA: TGTGCCAGCAGCTTGGTGGGACAGCTATCTAATCAGCCCCAGCATTTT; CDR3 protein: CASSLVGQLSNQPQHF
V gene: TRBV19; clone size: .; D gene: TRBD2; J gene: TRBJ2-1; CDR3 DNA: TGTGCCAGTAGTATAGCCAGCAGGGAGGGTTATGAGCAGTTCTTC; CDR3 protein: CASSIASREGYEQFF
V gene: TRBV15; clone size: .; D gene: .; J gene: TRBJ2-5; CDR3 DNA: TGTGCCACCAGCAGAGAATTGGGGAACCAAGAGACCCAGTACTTC; CDR3 protein: CATSRELGNQETQYF
V gene: TRBV4-3; clone size: many; D gene: .; J gene: TRBJ2-5; CDR3 DNA: TGCGCCAGCAGCCAAGATGGGACCCAGTACTTC; CDR3 protein: CASSQDGTQYF
V gene: TRBV19; clone size: .; D gene: TRBD1; J gene: TRBJ1-5; CDR3 DNA: TGTGCCAGTAGTACACAGGGGAATCAGCCCCAGCATTTT; CDR3 protein: CASSTQGNQPQHF
V gene: TRBV7-2; clone size: .; D gene: TRBD2; J gene: TRBJ2-1; CDR3 DNA: TGTGCCAGCAGTCCGGGGGGGCCTTCCTACAATGAGCAGTTCTTC; CDR3 protein: CASSPGGPSYNEQFF
V gene: TRBV5-1; clone size: .; D gene: TRBD1; J gene: TRBJ1-2; CDR3 DNA: TGCGCCAGCAGCACAAGGTACAGGGGAGTTGCTAACTATGGCTACACCTTC; CDR3 protein: CASSTRYRGVANYGYTF
V gene: TRBV14; clone size: .; D gene: .; J gene: TRBJ2-7; CDR3 DNA: TGTGCCAGCAGCCAGGGACTCACCTACGAGCAGTACTTC; CDR3 protein: CASSQGLTYEQYF
V gene: TRBV29-1; clone size: many; D gene: .; J gene: TRBJ1-1; CDR3 DNA: TGCAGCGTTGAAGATCCGGGACGGAAGAACACTGAAGCTTTCTTT; CDR3 protein: CSVEDPGRKNTEAFF
V gene: TRBV5-1; clone size: .; D gene: .; J gene: TRBJ1-2; CDR3 DNA: TGCGCCAGCAGTTTGGACGGAAATGGCTACACCTTC; CDR3 protein: CASSLDGNGYTF
V gene: TRBV5-1; clone size: .; D gene: .; J gene: TRBJ1-4; CDR3 DNA: TGCGCCAGCAGCTTGGGGTCACGGCCAGAAGAAAAACTGTTTTTT; CDR3 protein: CASSLGSRPEEKLFF
V gene: TRBV2; clone size: .; D gene: TRBD1; J gene: TRBJ1-4; CDR3 DNA: TGTGCCAGCAGAACTACCGGGACAGGGTTTGAAAAACTGTTTTTT; CDR3 protein: CASRTTGTGFEKLFF
V gene: TRBV6-5; clone size: .; D gene: .; J gene: TRBJ2-2; CDR3 DNA: TGTGCCAGCAGTTACCCACTCGGCCAGGGTCGCGGGGAGCTGTTTTTT; CDR3 protein: CASSYPLGQGRGELFF
V gene: TRBV18; clone size: .; D gene: .; J gene: TRBJ2-2; CDR3 DNA: TGTGCCAGCTCACCCCTGGACAGCTCCGGGGAGCTGTTTTTT; CDR3 protein: CASSPLDSSGELFF
V gene: TRBV6-6; clone size: .; D gene: .; J gene: TRBJ1-4; CDR3 DNA: TGTGCCAGCAGTTATTCGGGACGGGGGGAAAAACTGTTTTTT; CDR3 protein: CASSYSGRGEKLFF
V gene: TRBV29-1; clone size: .; D gene: .; J gene: TRBJ1-5; CDR3 DNA: TGCAGCGTTAGGGGGGCAGCTAATCAGCCCCAGCATTTT; CDR3 protein: CSVRGAANQPQHF
V gene: TRBV5-1; clone size: .; D gene: .; J gene: TRBJ2-2; CDR3 DNA: TGCGCCAGCAGCCCCTATTTCCGGGGCCGCGCGAACACCGGGGAGCTGTTTTTT; CDR3 protein: CASSPYFRGRANTGELFF
V gene: TRBV30; clone size: .; D gene: .; J gene: TRBJ2-5; CDR3 DNA: TGTGCCTGGACAGGGAAAGAGACCCAGTACTTC; CDR3 protein: CAWTGKETQYF
V gene: TRBV19; clone size: .; D gene: .; J gene: TRBJ1-2; CDR3 DNA: TGTGCCAGCTCGATTACAGTGAGCTATGGCTACACCTTC; CDR3 protein: CASSITVSYGYTF
V gene: TRBV10-2; clone size: .; D gene: TRBD2; J gene: TRBJ2-5; CDR3 DNA: TGCGCCAGCAGAGCGGGGAGTGAGACCCAGTACTTC; CDR3 protein: CASRAGSETQYF
V gene: TRBV5-1; clone size: .; D gene: .; J gene: TRBJ2-7; CDR3 DNA: TGCGCCAGCAGCTTCGGGCAGGGGTCCTACGAGCAGTACTTC; CDR3 protein: CASSFGQGSYEQYF
V gene: TRBV6-6; clone size: .; D gene: TRBD2; J gene: TRBJ2-1; CDR3 DNA: TGTGCCAGCAGTTCTAGCGGGGGGGCCGTCAGTGAGCAGTTCTTC; CDR3 protein: CASSSSGGAVSEQFF
V gene: TRBV28; clone size: .; D gene: .; J gene: TRBJ2-5; CDR3 DNA: TGTGCCAGCAGAAGTCCCGGGGGGACCCAGTACTTC; CDR3 protein: CASRSPGGTQYF
V gene: TRBV12-5; clone size: .; D gene: .; J gene: TRBJ1-2; CDR3 DNA: TGTGCTAGTGTTAAAGAGGAGGGCTATGGCTACACCTTC; CDR3 protein: CASVKEEGYGYTF
V gene: TRBV6-5; clone size: .; D gene: .; J gene: TRBJ2-4; CDR3 DNA: TGTGCCAGCAGTCAGTTTTGGTGGGACATTCAGTACTTC; CDR3 protein: CASSQFWWDIQYF
V gene: TRBV7-2; clone size: .; D gene: .; J gene: TRBJ2-2; CDR3 DNA: TGTGCCAGCAGCTTAGCGGCCACCGGGGAGCTGTTTTTT; CDR3 protein: CASSLAATGELFF
V gene: TRBV4-2; clone size: .; D gene: TRBD1; J gene: TRBJ2-7; CDR3 DNA: TGTGCCAGCAGCCTCGACAGGGAAACTTTCTACGAGCAGTACTTC; CDR3 protein: CASSLDRETFYEQYF
V gene: TRBV5-4; clone size: .; D gene: TRBD1; J gene: TRBJ2-1; CDR3 DNA: TGTGCCAGCAGCTTGGCCGCGACAGGGGGCTACAATGAGCAGTTCTTC; CDR3 protein: CASSLAATGGYNEQFF
V gene: TRBV9; clone size: once; D gene: .; J gene: TRBJ2-7; CDR3 DNA: TGTGCCAGCAGCGTACGGTGGGAACCCTACGAGCAGTACTTC; CDR3 protein: CASSVRWEPYEQYF
V gene: TRBV6-5; clone size: .; D gene: .; J gene: TRBJ2-1; CDR3 DNA: TGTGCCAGCAGTTACCCCTCTAGCGAGTCGGATGAGCAGTTCTTC; CDR3 protein: CASSYPSSESDEQFF
V gene: TRBV6-5; clone size: .; D gene: TRBD2; J gene: TRBJ2-5; CDR3 DNA: TGTGCCAGCAGTTCACCGGGACTAGAAGAGACCCAGTACTTC; CDR3 protein: CASSSPGLEETQYF